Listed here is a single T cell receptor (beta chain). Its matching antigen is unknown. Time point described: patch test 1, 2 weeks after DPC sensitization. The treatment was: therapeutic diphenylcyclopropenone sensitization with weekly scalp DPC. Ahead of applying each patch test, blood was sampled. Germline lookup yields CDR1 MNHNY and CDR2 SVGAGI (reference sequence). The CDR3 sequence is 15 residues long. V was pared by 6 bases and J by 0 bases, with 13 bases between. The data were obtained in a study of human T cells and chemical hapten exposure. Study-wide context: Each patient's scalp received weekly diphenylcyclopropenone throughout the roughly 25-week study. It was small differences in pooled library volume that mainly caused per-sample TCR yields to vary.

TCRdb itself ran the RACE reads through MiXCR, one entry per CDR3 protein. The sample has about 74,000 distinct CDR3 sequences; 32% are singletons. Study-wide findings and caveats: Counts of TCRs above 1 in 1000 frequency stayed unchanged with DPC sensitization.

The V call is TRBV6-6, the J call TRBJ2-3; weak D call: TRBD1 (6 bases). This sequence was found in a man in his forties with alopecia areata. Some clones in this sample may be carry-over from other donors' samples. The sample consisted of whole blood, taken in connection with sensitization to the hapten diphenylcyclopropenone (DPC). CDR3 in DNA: TGTGCCAGCAGAGGGGGACGGTCTAGCACAGATACGCAGTATTTT. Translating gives CASRGGRSSTDTQYF.